These 8 T cell receptor beta chains share one sample of origin, sequenced in a study of cytomegalovirus exposure and HLA in healthy donors. The study ran its PCR with 60 Vbeta and 13 Jbeta primers. TCRdb's table, derived via immunoSEQ multiplex PCR, lists solely in-frame clones and lacks some. The table records 120,000 to 150,000 clones, approximately 70% of them present only once. The sequenced sample was PBMCs. The receptors were sampled from an older woman in good health and CMV-seronegative.

The rearrangement joins TRBV28 to TRBJ2-1; D perhaps matches TRBD1 (5 bases). CDR3 length equals 14 residues. V lost 2 bases and J lost 4, with 9 bases in between. Germline V gene data show CDR1 as MDHEN and CDR2 as SYDVKM. The DNA of the CDR3 is TGTGCCAGCAGTTTACGGGCAGGGTACAATGAGCAGTTCTTC. This encodes CASSLRAGYNEQFF.

V and J are TRBV6-5 and TRBJ2-5, with 8 nucleotides matching TRBD2. The assigned J gene may be wrong: the sequence end matches TRBJ2-7 better. Germline V gene lookup returns CDR1 MNHEY and CDR2 SVGAGI. The CDR3 contains 14 residues. CDR3 protein: CASSSRGGSDEQYF. Here the CDR3 DNA reads TGTGCCAGCAGTTCCCGGGGGGGATCCGACGAGCAGTACTTC.

The gene calls are TRBV13 and TRBJ2-1; 9 positions agree with TRBD2. V trimming: 0 bases; J trimming: 9 bases; junction bases outside the gene matches: 9. CDR1 and CDR2 from the germline V gene are PRHDT and FYEKMQ (reference sequence). The CDR3 spans 16 residues. The CDR3 bases are TGTGCCAGCAGCTTAGGTGGTAGCGGGAGTTATGGTGAGCAGTTCTTC. This sequence encodes CASSLGGSGSYGEQFF.

This chain joins TRBV2 and TRBJ2-5; 10 positions agree with TRBD2. This CDR3 contains 16 residues. V was pared by 6 bases and J by 4 bases, with 11 bases of the junction left unmatched. Looked up from germline, CDR1 is SNHLY and CDR2 is FYNNEI. The CDR3, as DNA: TGTGCCAGCAGATACACTAGCGGGATCCTTGGAGAGACCCAGTACTTC. It encodes CASRYTSGILGETQYF.

This clone was observed a few times. V is TRBV7-9 and J is TRBJ2-6; D is perhaps TRBD2 (6 bases). Germline loops: CDR1 SEHNR, CDR2 FQNEAQ (reference sequence). The CDR3 has 17 amino acids. V lost 5 bases, J lost 0 bases, and 14 bases lay in between. CDR3 in amino acids: CASSRTGVLSGANVLTF. The CDR3 coding sequence is TGTGCCAGCAGCCGCACGGGGGTCCTCTCTGGGGCCAACGTCCTGACTTTC.

Of note for this clone: At one end the junction does not follow the germline gene, possibly because of a read error. The rearrangement joins TRBV6-5 to TRBJ1-3; no clear D gene. This CDR3 comprises 12 residues. Germline CDR1 is MNHEY and CDR2 is SVGAGI. The CDR3 bases are TGTCCCAGCCGAGCCTCTGGAAACACCATATATTTT. Amino acid sequence: CPSRASGNTIYF.

This clone came up a few times. The CDR3 loop reads CASSARTPYGYTF. The DNA for the CDR3 is TGTGCCAGCAGCGCGAGGACACCCTATGGCTACACCTTC. This chain links TRBV7-2 with TRBJ1-2, with D tentatively TRBD1 (5 bases). V lost 5 bases and J lost 4, with 11 bases in between. Germline V gene sequence: CDR1 SGHTA, CDR2 FQGNSA. The CDR3 is made up of 13 amino acids.

The V gene is TRBV7-2, the J gene TRBJ1-3, with 8 positions matching TRBD1. TRBJ2-2 explains the end of the DNA better; the J call may be wrong. This CDR3 spans 14 amino acids. Germline values: CDR1 SGHTA, CDR2 FQGNSA. CDR3 coding DNA: TGTGCCAGCATGGGACAGGCGAACACCGGGGAGCTGTTTTTT. It is translated as CASMGQANTGELFF.